The 21 T cell receptor beta chains given below trace back to one sample, sequenced in a study of blood T cell repertoires in COVID-19. TCRdb keeps only in-frame clones here, not all; method: immunoSEQ multiplex PCR. The sample records about 420,000 clones, over 85% being singletons. Input material: peripheral blood. These receptors all come from a man between 18 and 35 years old with COVID-19, enrolled during active disease.

The chain employs TRBV30 and TRBJ1-1; D remains unclear. The CDR3 loop spans 14 amino acids. Trimming left V 4 bases short and J 8 bases short, with 20 bases between. Germline CDR1 GTSNPN, CDR2 SVGIG (reference sequence). In DNA form, the CDR3 reads TGTGCCTGGATTCATGGTCAGGCCTTTGGGGAAGCTTTCTTT. It codes for CAWIHGQAFGEAFF.

The J gene is TRBJ2-6, the V gene TRBV6-5; 7 nucleotides match TRBD2. From germline, CDR1 is MNHEY and CDR2 SVGAGI. After removal of 2 bases from V and 2 bases from J, the junction contained 0 bases not matched to a gene. There are 15 residues in the CDR3. The CDR3 loop reads CASSYGRAGANVLTF. CDR3 nucleotide sequence: TGTGCCAGCAGTTACGGGAGGGCTGGGGCCAACGTCCTGACTTTC.

The genes are TRBV5-4 and TRBJ2-7, with 9 bases matching TRBD2. Trimming at V came to 0 bases and at J to 2 bases, leaving 6 bases not matched to a gene. The CDR3 length is 16 residues. The germline V gene encodes CDR1 SGHNT and CDR2 YYREEE (reference sequence). CDR3: CASSLARGGRAYEQYF. The CDR3 nucleotides are TGTGCCAGCAGCTTGGCCCGAGGCGGGAGGGCCTACGAGCAGTACTTC.

The chain joins TRBV6-2 or TRBV6-3 to TRBJ2-7; the D gene is possibly TRBD2 (5 bases). This CDR3 has 13 amino acids. Germline lookup yields CDR1 MNHEY and CDR2 SVGEGT. V lost 2 bases and J lost 3, with 8 bases in between. The CDR3 DNA follows: TGTGCCAGCAGTTACGAGGGAAGCTACGAGCAGTACTTC. Translating gives CASSYEGSYEQYF.

The CDR3 sequence: CASSGRASGRASTGELFF. The CDR3 DNA reads TGTGCCAGCAGTGGAAGGGCTAGCGGGAGGGCAAGCACCGGGGAGCTGTTTTTT. This sequence joins TRBV2 and TRBJ2-2, with 12 nucleotides matching TRBD2. The CDR3 loop spans 18 amino acids. Germline V gene sequence: CDR1 SNHLY, CDR2 FYNNEI. V lost 4 bases, J lost 4 bases, and 10 bases stayed unmatched.

CDR3: CASRLVAADTQYF. The DNA of the CDR3 is TGTGCCAGCAGATTAGTAGCCGCGGATACGCAGTATTTT. This sequence joins TRBV2 and TRBJ2-3; D remains unclear. The CDR3 extends over 13 amino acids. Looked up from germline, CDR1 is SNHLY and CDR2 is FYNNEI. The V and J ends lost 6 bases and 6 bases respectively, with 13 bases between them.

The chain carries TRBV27 and TRBJ1-4; 9 positions match TRBD1. Germline V CDR1 and CDR2: MNHEY, SMNVEV (reference sequence). The junction had 6 bases not matched to a gene; V was cut back by 5 bases and J by 2 bases. The CDR3 length is 16 residues. This CDR3 is CASSPGTGMTNEKLFF. The CDR3 coding sequence is TGTGCCAGCAGTCCCGGGACAGGGATGACTAATGAAAAACTGTTTTTT.

This clone came up once. The rearrangement links TRBV19 to TRBJ1-4, with 9 bases that match TRBD1. V trimming: 6 bases; J trimming: 1 base; junction bases outside the gene matches: 6. Looked up from germline, CDR1 is LNHDA and CDR2 is SQIVND (reference sequence). There are 16 residues in the CDR3. The chain's CDR3 is CASRPTGGLTNEKLFF. In DNA, the CDR3 is TGTGCCAGTAGACCAACAGGGGGCTTAACTAATGAAAAACTGTTTTTT.

The genes are TRBV7-9 and TRBJ2-6; possibly TRBD1 for D (6 bases). The CDR3 has 17 amino acids. Germline V gene sequence: CDR1 SEHNR, CDR2 FQNEAQ (reference sequence). Trimming stripped 4 bases from V and 0 bases from J, with 13 bases between. The CDR3 spells CASSSWDKSSGANVLTF. The DNA of the CDR3 is TGTGCCAGCAGCTCCTGGGACAAGTCCTCTGGGGCCAACGTCCTGACTTTC. The full variable domain, its missing parts supplied by reference TRBV7-9 and TRBJ2-6, is DTGVSQNPRHKITKRGQNVTFRCDPISEHNRLYWYRQTLGQGPEFLTYFQNEAQLEKSRLLSDRFSAERPKGSFSTLEIQRTEQGDSAMYLCASSSWDKSSGANVLTFGAGSRLTVL.

The chain links TRBV5-1 to TRBJ2-7, with TRBD1 matching over 10 bases. Germline CDR1 SGHRS, CDR2 YFSETQ. The ends lost 4 bases at V and 2 bases at J; junction bases unmatched: 3. The CDR3 sequence is 14 residues long. CDR3 sequence: CASSPGTGAYEQYF. For the CDR3, the DNA is TGCGCCAGCAGCCCGGGGACAGGGGCCTACGAGCAGTACTTC. Using reference TRBV5-1 and TRBJ2-7 for the parts outside the CDR3, the full variable domain is KAGVTQTPRYLIKTRGQQVTLSCSPISGHRSVSWYQQTPGQGLQFLFEYFSETQRNKGNFPGRFSGRQFSNSRSEMNVSTLELGDSALYLCASSPGTGAYEQYFGPGTRLTVT.

The chain uses TRBV2 and TRBJ2-5; tentatively, D is TRBD2 (5 bases). With 5 bases removed from V and 1 base from J, the gap between germline ends came to 11 bases. Per germline, CDR1 SNHLY and CDR2 FYNNEI. This CDR3 contains 14 residues. The DNA of the CDR3 is TGTGCCAGCAGTCGCAGCGGAATCCAAGAGACCCAGTACTTC. The encoded protein is CASSRSGIQETQYF.

V usage is TRBV11-1 and J usage is TRBJ2-7, with 9 bases that match TRBD1. CDR1 SGHAT and CDR2 FQDESV come from the germline V gene (reference sequence). Trimming cost V 4 bases and J 5 bases; bases outside gene matches: 6. This CDR3 region has 14 residues. The DNA for the CDR3 is TGTGCCAGCAGCTCGGACAGGGGAGGCGACGAGCAGTACTTC. This translates into CASSSDRGGDEQYF.

The chain couples TRBV27 to TRBJ2-3; 10 bases match TRBD2. The CDR3 consists of 16 residues. Unmatched junction bases numbered 3, after V lost 3 bases and J lost 0 bases. Germline V gene data show CDR1 as MNHEY and CDR2 as SMNVEV (reference sequence). CDR3 coding DNA: TGTGCCAGCAGTTTCCTACTAGCGGGGAGCACAGATACGCAGTATTTT. Translating it yields CASSFLLAGSTDTQYF.

The genes are TRBV7-9 and TRBJ1-1; D unclear. V was clipped by 5 bases and J by 5 bases, with 18 bases between them. The CDR3 loop spans 15 amino acids. Germline values: CDR1 SEHNR, CDR2 FQNEAQ (reference sequence). Written as DNA, the CDR3 is TGTGCCAGCAGCCCGGAACGGGGAGGCGAGACTGAAGCTTTCTTT. Amino acids: CASSPERGGETEAFF.

Note on this clone: At the DNA level, this CDR3 is encoded by other sequences in the same sample as well. The CDR3 coding sequence is TGTGCCAGCAGTTTCTCCACTGAAGCTTTCTTT. Translated, it gives CASSFSTEAFF. V usage is TRBV12-3 or TRBV12-4 and J usage is TRBJ1-1, with D unclear. The CDR3 has 11 amino acids. Between the trimmed V and J ends, which lost 3 bases and 4 bases, there was a span of 3 bases.

V gene TRBV12-3 or TRBV12-4 combines with J gene TRBJ1-4, with D uncertain. The CDR3 sequence is 12 residues long. The V and J ends lost 6 bases and 8 bases respectively, with 10 bases between them. The chain's CDR3 is CASSPSREKLFF. The CDR3, as DNA: TGTGCCAGCAGCCCGAGCCGGGAAAAACTGTTTTTT.

DNA of the CDR3: TGTGCCAGCAGGGGGACAGATAATACCGAGCAGTACTTC. As protein: CASRGTDNTEQYF. The chain employs TRBV11-1 and TRBJ2-7, with TRBD1 identical over 7 bases. J was trimmed by 6 bases and V by 6 bases; bases with no gene match: 8. The germline V gene encodes CDR1 SGHAT and CDR2 FQDESV (reference sequence). This CDR3 comprises 13 residues.

For the CDR3, the DNA is TGTGCCAGTAGTCCCGGGACAGGGCCCTACGAGCAGTACTTC. Residues: CASSPGTGPYEQYF. The V gene is TRBV19, the J gene TRBJ2-7; the match to TRBD1 covers 9 bases. The CDR3 is 14 amino acids. The germline V gene encodes CDR1 LNHDA and CDR2 SQIVND (reference sequence). V shed 5 bases, J shed 2 bases, and the junction held 4 bases outside the gene matches.

The J gene is TRBJ2-1, the V gene TRBV5-1; no clear D. This CDR3 is 17 amino acids long. Germline V gene data show CDR1 as SGHRS and CDR2 as YFSETQ. Trimming shortened V by 4 bases and J by 3 bases, and 20 bases separated the two germline ends. CDR3 amino acids: CASSAYSLEEYYNEQFF. The CDR3 DNA reads as TGCGCCAGCAGCGCATACTCCCTCGAGGAGTACTACAATGAGCAGTTCTTC.

This chain links TRBV28 with TRBJ1-1; D possibly corresponds to TRBD1 (5 bases). V was cut by 3 bases and J by 6 bases, with 14 bases left in between. This CDR3 has 14 amino acids. Germline V CDR1 and CDR2: MDHEN, SYDVKM. The CDR3 DNA sequence: TGTGCCAGCAGTTTCGGCAGGGTGACCGCTGAAGCTTTCTTT. It encodes CASSFGRVTAEAFF. The full variable domain, in which reference TRBV28 and TRBJ1-1 provide the parts outside the CDR3, is DVKVTQSSRYLVKRTGEKVFLECVQDMDHENMFWYRQDPGLGLRLIYFSYDVKMKEKGDIPEGYSVSREKKERFSLILESASTNQTSMYLCASSFGRVTAEAFFGQGTRLTVV.

DNA of the CDR3: TGCAGCGTTTACGGGGGGTACGAGCAGTACTTC. Its protein is CSVYGGYEQYF. The rearrangement joins TRBV29-1 to TRBJ2-7; the match to TRBD2 covers 7 bases. V trimming: 5 bases; J trimming: 4 bases; junction bases outside the gene matches: 2. The germline gives CDR1 SQVTM, CDR2 ANQGSEA. CDR3 length: 11 amino acids.